Listed here is a single T cell receptor (beta chain). Antigen unknown. 13 Jbeta primers and 60 Vbeta primers were used for the PCR. The method was immunoSEQ multiplex PCR; TCRdb's version includes in-frame clones alone and lacks a portion of them. Seen in this sample are approximately 110,000 clones; the ten most common clones hold 3.6%. The entry originates in a study of cytomegalovirus exposure and HLA in healthy donors. About the research overall: Unique TCRs from HLA-typed donors, 70 million to 100 million of them, were held in an early data release.

Study observations and caveats: Three of the chains that were CMV-associated were confirmed in vitro to be specific for CMV antigens. In an earlier analysis, in several hundred donors, most V segments appeared productive either ~90% or ~30% of the time.

This receptor was taken from a young man in good health and CMV-seronegative. Sequences were obtained from PBMCs.

Here the CDR3 DNA reads TGTGCCATCAGTGTTCAGGGTAAGAGCACTGAAGCTTTCTTT. Its translation: CAISVQGKSTEAFF. The chain uses TRBV10-3 and TRBJ1-1; TRBD1 is a possible D gene (5 bases). The germline V and J ends were trimmed by 4 bases and 4 bases, with 13 bases remaining between them. The germline gives CDR1 ENHRY, CDR2 SYGVKD. The CDR3 is 14 residues long.